One sample yielded the 26 T cell receptor beta chains listed below, sequenced in a study of blood T cell repertoires in COVID-19. The data were produced by immunoSEQ multiplex PCR, yet TCRdb's version contains in-frame clones alone and is incomplete. The table has roughly 500,000 clones, 89% seen once. Input material: peripheral blood. The source of these receptors is a man younger than 35 with COVID-19, enrolled during active disease.

The chain carries TRBV13 and TRBJ2-2, with 8 nucleotides matching TRBD2. This CDR3 is built from 17 residues. Germline CDR1 reads PRHDT; CDR2 reads FYEKMQ (reference sequence). V was pared by 4 bases and J by 6 bases, with 13 bases of the junction left unmatched. DNA for the CDR3: TGTGCCAGCAGCTCCAGAATCGGGACTAGTTATGCCGGGGAGCTGTTTTTT. It specifies CASSSRIGTSYAGELFF.

The chain uses TRBV3-1 (or the pseudogene TRBV3-2) and TRBJ1-6; 9 nucleotides line up with TRBD1. This CDR3 region has 19 residues. The V segment lost 1 base and the J segment 4 bases; nucleotides outside the gene matches: 11. Germline V gene sequence: CDR1 LGHDT, CDR2 YNNKEL (reference sequence). The CDR3 region is CASSQGSGTGKGYNSPLHF. DNA of the CDR3: TGTGCCAGCAGCCAAGGATCTGGGACAGGGAAGGGTTATAATTCACCCCTCCACTTT.

The V call is TRBV4-1, the J call TRBJ2-3; TRBD2 aligns across 9 bases. V lost 4 bases, J lost 5 bases, and 7 bases stayed unmatched. CDR1 MGHRA and CDR2 YSYEKL come from the germline V gene. The CDR3 extends over 15 amino acids. CDR3 amino acids: CASSPDSGSGDTQYF. In nucleotides, the CDR3 is TGCGCCAGCAGCCCGGATAGCGGGAGTGGAGATACGCAGTATTTT.

J is TRBJ2-6 and V is TRBV4-2; D might be TRBD1 (5 bases). Germline V gene data show CDR1 as LGHNA and CDR2 as YNFKEQ. Trimming took 0 bases from V and 0 from J, leaving 9 bases between them. CDR3 length: 17 residues. The CDR3 coding sequence is TGTGCCAGCAGCCAAGACAGGGCTTCCTCTGGGGCCAACGTCCTGACTTTC. Translated, it gives CASSQDRASSGANVLTF.

The V call is TRBV14, the J call TRBJ1-2; D is ambiguous. The CDR3 has 14 amino acids. CDR1 is SGHDN and CDR2 is FVKESK in the germline V gene. Trimming pared 2 bases from V and 7 bases from J, leaving 14 bases between. CDR3 protein: CASSQQSWGGGYTF. The CDR3 coding sequence is TGTGCCAGCAGCCAACAGTCCTGGGGAGGTGGCTACACCTTC.

The chain carries TRBV6-5 and TRBJ1-2; possible D gene TRBD1, 5 bases. CDR1 and CDR2 (germline): MNHEY, SVGAGI. This CDR3 is 13 amino acids long. V was clipped by 2 bases and J by 5 bases, with 9 bases between them. This CDR3 is CASSYPGLYGYTF. In DNA form, the CDR3 reads TGTGCCAGCAGTTACCCGGGACTTTATGGCTACACCTTC.

The chain joins TRBV6-1 to TRBJ2-1, with 10 bases matching TRBD1. Looked up from germline, CDR1 is MNHNS and CDR2 is SASEGT. Trimming removed 1 base from V and 5 bases from J; junction bases left unmatched: 8. The CDR3 totals 17 residues. CDR3 nucleotide sequence: TGTGCCAGCAGTGAAGATTCGTGGGGGACAGGGGACAATGAGCAGTTCTTC. Translation gives CASSEDSWGTGDNEQFF.

V is TRBV30 and J is TRBJ2-3; no definite D call. Trimming shortened V by 3 bases and J by 7 bases, and 17 bases separated the two germline ends. The CDR3 covers 14 residues. Germline V gives CDR1 GTSNPN, CDR2 SVGIG (reference sequence). The CDR3 loop is CAWSLSNPPHTQYF. The CDR3 nucleotides are TGTGCCTGGAGCCTAAGTAACCCCCCCCATACGCAGTATTTT.

The chain uses TRBV7-9 and TRBJ2-7; 7 bases align to TRBD1. The V gene end was trimmed by 8 bases and the J gene end by 3 bases; junction bases not matched to a gene: 7. Germline V lookup: CDR1 SEHNR, CDR2 FQNEAQ (reference sequence). CDR3 size: 13 residues. CDR3 sequence: CASGPTGDYEQYF. As DNA, the CDR3 is TGTGCCAGCGGTCCCACAGGGGACTACGAGCAGTACTTC.

Only one count was recorded for this clone. The rearrangement uses TRBV5-1 and TRBJ2-7; unclear D gene. Trimming took off 0 bases at V and 5 bases at J, with 9 bases between the two ends. Germline V gene lookup returns CDR1 SGHRS and CDR2 YFSETQ. The CDR3 totals 13 residues. DNA of the CDR3: TGCGCCAGCAGCTTGGTTACTGATGACGAGCAGTACTTC. Translating gives CASSLVTDDEQYF.

This chain links TRBV7-8 with TRBJ1-2, with 8 bases that match TRBD1. Germline loops: CDR1 SGHVS, CDR2 FQNEAQ. The CDR3 has 18 residues. V gave up 5 bases and J gave up 4 bases; unmatched junction bases: 18. The CDR3 region has the DNA TGTGCCAGCAGCCCTAGGGCCCTAACCGGGACAGGTCCCTATGGCTACACCTTC. This gives the protein CASSPRALTGTGPYGYTF.

This sequence joins TRBV15 and TRBJ2-5; no reliable D call. The CDR3 consists of 13 residues. V shed 0 bases and J shed 5 bases, with 7 bases lying between them. CDR1 and CDR2 from the germline V gene are LNHNV and YYDKDF (reference sequence). This CDR3 is CATSRDTRETQYF. The CDR3, as DNA: TGTGCCACCAGCAGAGATACCCGGGAGACCCAGTACTTC.

The genes are TRBV6-2 or TRBV6-3 and TRBJ2-1; 14 bases line up with TRBD2. Germline V CDR1 and CDR2: MNHEY, SVGEGT. The CDR3 runs to 20 residues. V lost 1 base to trimming and J lost 0 bases; unmatched junction nucleotides: 8. CDR3 nucleotide sequence: TGTGCCAGCAGTTACTGGAGATGGGGGACTAGCGGGAGCTCCTACAATGAGCAGTTCTTC. This gives the protein CASSYWRWGTSGSSYNEQFF.

The gene calls are TRBV7-9 and TRBJ2-2; 9 positions match TRBD2. Unmatched junction bases numbered 3, after V lost 1 base and J lost 6 bases. This CDR3 has 15 amino acids. Germline loops: CDR1 SEHNR, CDR2 FQNEAQ (reference sequence). The CDR3 reads CASSLGSGRSGELFF. CDR3 DNA: TGTGCCAGCAGCTTAGGTAGCGGGAGATCCGGGGAGCTGTTTTTT.

The V and J genes are TRBV18 and TRBJ2-5, with 10 bases that match TRBD2. The V and J ends lost 8 bases and 3 bases, in that order; junction bases with no gene match: 3. This CDR3 is 13 amino acids long. Per germline, CDR1 KGHSH and CDR2 LQKENI. The CDR3 region is CASAAGGKETQYF. The CDR3 DNA follows: TGTGCCAGCGCAGCGGGGGGGAAAGAGACCCAGTACTTC.

The chain employs TRBV25-1 and TRBJ2-1; maybe TRBD2 (5 bases). In germline, CDR1 is MGHDK, CDR2 SYGVNS. V lost 1 base and J lost 4, with 17 bases in between. The CDR3 is 17 residues long. CDR3 sequence reads: CASSESGVRDPYNEQFF. Here the CDR3 DNA reads TGTGCCAGCAGTGAATCCGGGGTTCGTGATCCATACAATGAGCAGTTCTTC.

V gene TRBV10-2 combines with J gene TRBJ1-2; weak D call: TRBD1 (5 bases). Germline CDR1 and CDR2: WSHSY and SAAADI. The CDR3 sequence is 12 residues long. With 8 bases removed from V and 8 bases from J, the gap between germline ends came to 15 bases. The CDR3, as DNA: TGCGCCAGCCGGGAGGGGAGGAGGGGCTACACCTTC. As protein: CASREGRRGYTF.

The chain recombines TRBV15 with TRBJ2-1; 8 nucleotides line up with TRBD2. CDR3 size: 18 residues. Trimming took 3 bases from V and 2 from J; bases not matched to a gene: 12. Germline V gene sequence: CDR1 LNHNV, CDR2 YYDKDF (reference sequence). The CDR3 protein is CATSRRSMSGGTYNEQFF. The DNA for the CDR3 is TGTGCCACCAGCAGGCGGAGCATGAGCGGGGGTACCTACAATGAGCAGTTCTTC.

V gene TRBV28 combines with J gene TRBJ1-1, with TRBD1 identical over 7 bases. The germline gives CDR1 MDHEN, CDR2 SYDVKM. This CDR3 has 11 residues. J was trimmed by 8 bases and V by 6 bases; bases with no gene match: 3. The CDR3 sequence is CASSLGQEAFF. CDR3 DNA: TGTGCCAGCAGCCTGGGACAGGAAGCTTTCTTT. Variable domain in full (rest from reference TRBV28 and TRBJ1-1): DVKVTQSSRYLVKRTGEKVFLECVQDMDHENMFWYRQDPGLGLRLIYFSYDVKMKEKGDIPEGYSVSREKKERFSLILESASTNQTSMYLCASSLGQEAFFGQGTRLTVV.

This clone was recorded only once. CDR3 sequence reads: CASSGAGAEEQYF. The CDR3 DNA sequence: TGTGCCAGCTCAGGAGCGGGGGCGGAAGAGCAGTACTTC. The rearrangement links TRBV18 to TRBJ2-7, with 8 bases lining up with TRBD2. Germline V gives CDR1 KGHSH, CDR2 LQKENI. Unmatched junction bases numbered 7, after V lost 5 bases and J lost 7 bases. The CDR3 consists of 13 residues.

This clone was detected only once. The chain joins TRBV28 to TRBJ2-1; 12 bases map to TRBD2. Trimming cost V 4 bases and J 4 bases; bases outside gene matches: 5. The CDR3 spans 16 residues. Germline V CDR1 and CDR2: MDHEN, SYDVKM. The CDR3 DNA sequence: TGTGCCAGCAGTTCCCCCGGGACTAGCGGGTACAATGAGCAGTTCTTC. This codes for CASSSPGTSGYNEQFF.

The chain combines TRBV12-5 with TRBJ1-6, with D possibly matching TRBD1 (5 bases). The CDR3 is made up of 17 amino acids. Looked up from germline, CDR1 is LGHNT and CDR2 is FRNRAP. V gave up 0 bases and J gave up 0 bases, with 9 bases separating them. The CDR3 loop is CASGLVLGGSYNSPLHF. CDR3 bases: TGTGCTAGTGGTTTGGTACTGGGGGGCTCCTATAATTCACCCCTCCACTTT.

Worth noting for this clone: Different DNA sequences within this sample yield the same CDR3. In DNA, the CDR3 is TGTGCCAGCAGTCTTAGGGACTCTTACGAGCAGTACTTC. Amino acids: CASSLRDSYEQYF. The V call is TRBV27, the J call TRBJ2-7, with D tentatively TRBD2 (6 bases). V lost 5 bases to trimming and J lost 4 bases, with 12 bases between them. CDR1 and CDR2 (germline): MNHEY, SMNVEV (reference sequence). CDR3 length: 13 amino acids.

This sequence joins TRBV7-6 and TRBJ2-7, with 9 bases that match TRBD2. The germline gives CDR1 SGHVS, CDR2 FNYEAQ. V shed 1 base and J 9 bases; nucleotides not matched to a gene: 13. The CDR3 contains 16 residues. CDR3 residues: CASSLDGRIAGAGQYF. The DNA for the CDR3 is TGTGCCAGCAGCTTAGACGGGAGGATAGCGGGAGCAGGGCAGTACTTC.

The chain is built from TRBV7-3 and TRBJ2-2; D not certain. V lost 5 bases to trimming and J lost 0 bases, with 13 bases between them. The V gene's germline CDR1 is SGHTA and CDR2 FQGTGA. The CDR3 is 16 amino acids. The CDR3 sequence is CASSPMAWSNTGELFF. DNA for the CDR3: TGTGCCAGCAGCCCCATGGCTTGGTCGAACACCGGGGAGCTGTTTTTT. The full variable domain, completed using reference TRBV7-3 and TRBJ2-2, is GAGVSQTPSNKVTEKGKYVELRCDPISGHTALYWYRQSLGQGPEFLIYFQGTGAADDSGLPNDRFFAVRPEGSVSTLKIQRTERGDSAVYLCASSPMAWSNTGELFFGEGSRLTVL.

J is TRBJ1-3 and V is TRBV6-1; the D gene is possibly TRBD1 (5 bases). The CDR3 consists of 14 residues. V lost 2 bases to trimming and J lost 1 base, with 6 bases between them. Germline CDR1 MNHNS, CDR2 SASEGT. The CDR3 sequence is CASSERGSGNTIYF. The CDR3 DNA reads as TGTGCCAGCAGTGAACGGGGGTCTGGAAACACCATATATTTT.